This T cell receptor (beta chain) stems from a study of T cell changes during pregnancy in multiple sclerosis. This CDR3 spans 15 amino acids. Trimming removed 2 bases from V and 7 bases from J, with 17 bases in between. Germline values: CDR1 GTSNPN, CDR2 SVGIG (reference sequence). Using immunoSEQ multiplex PCR, the repertoire was profiled, and TCRdb retains in-frame clones only, with some absent. Here the sample spans tens of thousands of clones, roughly 91% being singletons. The chain employs TRBV30 and TRBJ1-4; possible D gene TRBD1, 6 bases. This receptor was identified in a female donor in good health, enrolled as a control in a pregnancy study. The source was peripheral blood, collected after pregnancy. The CDR3 spells CAWSSQDSAVEKLFF. Written as DNA, the CDR3 is TGTGCCTGGAGTTCCCAGGACAGTGCGGTTGAAAAACTGTTTTTT.